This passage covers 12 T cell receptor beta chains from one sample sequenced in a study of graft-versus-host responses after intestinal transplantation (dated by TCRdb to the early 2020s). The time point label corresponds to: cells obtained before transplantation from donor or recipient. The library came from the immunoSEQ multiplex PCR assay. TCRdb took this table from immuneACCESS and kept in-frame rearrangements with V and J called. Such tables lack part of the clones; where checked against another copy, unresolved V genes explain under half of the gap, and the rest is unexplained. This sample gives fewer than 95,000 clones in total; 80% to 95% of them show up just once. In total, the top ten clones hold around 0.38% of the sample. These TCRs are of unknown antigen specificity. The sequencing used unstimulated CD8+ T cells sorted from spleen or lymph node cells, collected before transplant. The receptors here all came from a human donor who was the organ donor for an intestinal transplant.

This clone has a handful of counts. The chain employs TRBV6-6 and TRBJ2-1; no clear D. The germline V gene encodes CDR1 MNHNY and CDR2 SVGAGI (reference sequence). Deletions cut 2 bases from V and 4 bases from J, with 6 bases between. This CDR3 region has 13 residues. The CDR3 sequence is CASSYDGYNEQFF. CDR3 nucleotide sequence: TGTGCCAGCAGTTACGACGGGTACAATGAGCAGTTCTTC.

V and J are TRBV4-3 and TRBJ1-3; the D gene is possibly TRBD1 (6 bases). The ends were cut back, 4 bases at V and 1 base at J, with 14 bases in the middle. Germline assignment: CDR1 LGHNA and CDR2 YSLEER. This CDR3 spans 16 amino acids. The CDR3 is CASSLLSQGSGNTIYF. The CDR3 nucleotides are TGCGCCAGCAGCCTCCTGTCCCAGGGGTCTGGAAACACCATATATTTT.

CDR3 in DNA: TGCGCCAGCAGCTCCGGACAGGGGGAAGGAAGACGGTACTTC. Translating gives CASSSGQGEGRRYF. The chain recombines TRBV5-1 with TRBJ2-7; 10 bases agree with TRBD1. V lost 3 bases, J lost 12 bases, and 12 bases stayed unmatched. Per the germline V gene, CDR1 is SGHRS and CDR2 is YFSETQ. The CDR3 sequence is 14 residues long.

CDR3 sequence: CASSQVAERRSSYNEQFF. CDR3 bases: TGCGCCAGCAGCCAAGTGGCGGAGCGCAGAAGCTCCTACAATGAGCAGTTCTTC. The chain carries TRBV4-1 and TRBJ2-1; no definite D call. With 1 base removed from V and 0 bases from J, the gap between germline ends came to 16 bases. Germline-derived CDR1 and CDR2 are MGHRA and YSYEKL. This CDR3 region has 18 residues.

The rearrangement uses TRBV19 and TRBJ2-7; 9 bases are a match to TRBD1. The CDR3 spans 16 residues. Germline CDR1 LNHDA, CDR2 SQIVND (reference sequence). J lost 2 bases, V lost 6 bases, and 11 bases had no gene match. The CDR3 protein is CASSLGTGPMTYEQYF. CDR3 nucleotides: TGTGCCAGTAGCCTCGGGACAGGGCCTATGACCTACGAGCAGTACTTC.

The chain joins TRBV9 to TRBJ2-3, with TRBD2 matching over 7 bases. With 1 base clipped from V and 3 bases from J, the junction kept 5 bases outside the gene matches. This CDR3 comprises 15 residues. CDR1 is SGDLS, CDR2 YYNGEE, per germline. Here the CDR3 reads CASSVSGTITDTQYF. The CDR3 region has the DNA TGTGCCAGCAGCGTATCCGGGACTATTACAGATACGCAGTATTTT.

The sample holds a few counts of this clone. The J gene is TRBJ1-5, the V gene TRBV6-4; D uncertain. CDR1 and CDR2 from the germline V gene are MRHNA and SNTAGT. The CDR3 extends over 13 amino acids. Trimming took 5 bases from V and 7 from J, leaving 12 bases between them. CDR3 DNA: TGTGCCAGCAGTACCTGGGCATGGCAGCCCCAGCATTTT. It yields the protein CASSTWAWQPQHF.

CDR3 protein: CASSLSEGLSSYEQYF. CDR3 in DNA: TGTGCCAGCAGCTTATCTGAGGGACTTAGCTCCTACGAGCAGTACTTC. The V call is TRBV7-9, the J call TRBJ2-7, with a tentative D call TRBD2 (6 bases). The V end was cut by 2 bases, the J end by 0 bases, with 14 bases between. The CDR3 is 16 amino acids. CDR1 is SEHNR and CDR2 is FQNEAQ in the germline V gene (reference sequence).

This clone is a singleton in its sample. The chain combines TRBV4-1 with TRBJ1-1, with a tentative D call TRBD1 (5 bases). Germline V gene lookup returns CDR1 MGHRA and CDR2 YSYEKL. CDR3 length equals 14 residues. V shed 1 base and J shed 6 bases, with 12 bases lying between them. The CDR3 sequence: CASSQGALGAEAFF. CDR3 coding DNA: TGCGCCAGCAGCCAAGGAGCCCTAGGGGCTGAAGCTTTCTTT.

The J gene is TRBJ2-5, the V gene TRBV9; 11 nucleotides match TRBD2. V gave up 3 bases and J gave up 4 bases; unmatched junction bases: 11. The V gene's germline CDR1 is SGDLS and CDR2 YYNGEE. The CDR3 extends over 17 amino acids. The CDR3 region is CASSAQIAGGPGETQYF. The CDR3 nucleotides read TGTGCCAGCAGCGCCCAGATAGCGGGGGGGCCAGGAGAGACCCAGTACTTC. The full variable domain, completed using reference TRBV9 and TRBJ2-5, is DSGVTQTPKHLITATGQRVTLRCSPRSGDLSVYWYQQSLDQGLQFLIQYYNGEERAKGNILERFSAQQFPDLHSELNLSSLELGDSALYFCASSAQIAGGPGETQYFGPGTRLLVL.

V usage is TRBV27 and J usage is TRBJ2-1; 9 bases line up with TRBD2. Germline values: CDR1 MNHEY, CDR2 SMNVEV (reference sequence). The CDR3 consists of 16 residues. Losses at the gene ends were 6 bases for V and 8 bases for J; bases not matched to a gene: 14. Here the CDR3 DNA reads TGTGCCAGCAGCAGCAGCGGGACTAGCCGCCTCCATGAGCAGTTCTTC. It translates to CASSSSGTSRLHEQFF.

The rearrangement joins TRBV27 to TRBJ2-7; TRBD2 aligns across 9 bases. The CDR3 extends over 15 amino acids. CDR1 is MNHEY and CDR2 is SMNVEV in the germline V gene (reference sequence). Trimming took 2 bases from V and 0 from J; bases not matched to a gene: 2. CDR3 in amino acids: CASSLLAGSSYEQYF. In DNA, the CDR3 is TGTGCCAGCAGTTTACTAGCGGGGAGCTCCTACGAGCAGTACTTC.